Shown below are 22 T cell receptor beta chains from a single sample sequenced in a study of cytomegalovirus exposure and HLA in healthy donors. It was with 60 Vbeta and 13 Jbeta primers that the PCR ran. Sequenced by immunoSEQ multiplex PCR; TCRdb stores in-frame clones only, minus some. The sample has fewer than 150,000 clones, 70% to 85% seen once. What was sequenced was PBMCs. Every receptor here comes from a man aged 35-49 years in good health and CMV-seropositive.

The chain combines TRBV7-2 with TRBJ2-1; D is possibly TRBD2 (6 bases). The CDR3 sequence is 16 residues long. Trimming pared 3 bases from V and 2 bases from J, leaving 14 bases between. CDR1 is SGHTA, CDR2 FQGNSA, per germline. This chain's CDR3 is CASSLDAGGAYNEQFF. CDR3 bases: TGTGCCAGCAGCTTGGATGCAGGAGGGGCCTACAATGAGCAGTTCTTC.

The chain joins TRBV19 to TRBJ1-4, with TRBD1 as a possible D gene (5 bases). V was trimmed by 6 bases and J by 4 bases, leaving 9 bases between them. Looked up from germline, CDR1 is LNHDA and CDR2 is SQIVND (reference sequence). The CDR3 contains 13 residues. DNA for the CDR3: TGTGCCAGTAGGACAGCAAGTAATGAAAAACTGTTTTTT. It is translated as CASRTASNEKLFF.

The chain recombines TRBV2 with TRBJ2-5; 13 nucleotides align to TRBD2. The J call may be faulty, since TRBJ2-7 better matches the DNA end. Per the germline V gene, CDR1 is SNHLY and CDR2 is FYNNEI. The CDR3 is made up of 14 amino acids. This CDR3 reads CASSQGLAGYEQYF. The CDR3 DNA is TGTGCCAGCAGCCAGGGACTAGCGGGATACGAGCAGTACTTC.

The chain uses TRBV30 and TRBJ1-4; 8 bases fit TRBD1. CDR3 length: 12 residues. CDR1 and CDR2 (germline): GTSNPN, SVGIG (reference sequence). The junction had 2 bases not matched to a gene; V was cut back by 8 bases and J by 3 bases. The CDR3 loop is CAEGQANEKLFF. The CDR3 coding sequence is TGTGCCGAGGGACAGGCTAATGAAAAACTGTTTTTT.

As DNA, the CDR3 is TGTGCCAGCAGCTTAACAGGGGGTGAAAAACTGTTTTTT. This gives the protein CASSLTGGEKLFF. The chain joins TRBV13 to TRBJ1-4, with 8 bases fitting TRBD1. Per the germline V gene, CDR1 is PRHDT and CDR2 is FYEKMQ (reference sequence). The V and J ends lost 2 bases and 7 bases, in that order; junction bases with no gene match: 0. The CDR3 sequence is 13 residues long.

The CDR3 loop is CASQSSGVYNEQFF. The CDR3 DNA reads as TGTGCCAGCCAATCTAGCGGCGTCTACAATGAGCAGTTCTTC. The chain employs TRBV14 and TRBJ2-1; 7 nucleotides line up with TRBD2. This CDR3 spans 14 amino acids. Trimming took 8 bases from V and 3 from J; bases not matched to a gene: 7. Germline V gene lookup returns CDR1 SGHDN and CDR2 FVKESK.

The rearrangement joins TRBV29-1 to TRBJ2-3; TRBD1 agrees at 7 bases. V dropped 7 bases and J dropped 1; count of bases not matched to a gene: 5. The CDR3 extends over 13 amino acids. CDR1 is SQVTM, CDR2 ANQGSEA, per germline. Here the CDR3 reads CSGDTGGTDTQYF. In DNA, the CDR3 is TGCAGCGGTGACACAGGGGGCACAGATACGCAGTATTTT.

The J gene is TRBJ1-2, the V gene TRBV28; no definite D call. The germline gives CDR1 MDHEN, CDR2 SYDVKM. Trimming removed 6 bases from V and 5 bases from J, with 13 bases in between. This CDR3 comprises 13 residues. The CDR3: CASRIGLGYGYTF. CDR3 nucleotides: TGTGCCAGCAGAATTGGCCTCGGGTATGGCTACACCTTC.

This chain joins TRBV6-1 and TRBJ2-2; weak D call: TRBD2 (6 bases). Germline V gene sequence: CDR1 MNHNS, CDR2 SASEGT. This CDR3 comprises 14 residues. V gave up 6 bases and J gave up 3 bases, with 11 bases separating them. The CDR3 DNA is TGTGCCAGCAGCTCCCGGGGGTACACCGGGGAGCTGTTTTTT. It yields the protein CASSSRGYTGELFF.

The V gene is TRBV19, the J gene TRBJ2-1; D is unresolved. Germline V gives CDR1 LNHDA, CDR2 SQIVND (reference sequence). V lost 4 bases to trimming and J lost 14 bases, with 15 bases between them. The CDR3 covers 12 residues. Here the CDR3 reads CASSTAVEVEFF. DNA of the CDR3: TGTGCCAGTAGTACCGCGGTCGAAGTGGAGTTCTTC.

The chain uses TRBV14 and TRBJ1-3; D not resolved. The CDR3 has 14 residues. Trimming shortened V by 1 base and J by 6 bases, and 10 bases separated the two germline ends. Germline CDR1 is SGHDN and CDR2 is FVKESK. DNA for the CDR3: TGTGCCAGCAGCCAAGGGCCAGGTGAAAACACCATATATTTT. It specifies CASSQGPGENTIYF.

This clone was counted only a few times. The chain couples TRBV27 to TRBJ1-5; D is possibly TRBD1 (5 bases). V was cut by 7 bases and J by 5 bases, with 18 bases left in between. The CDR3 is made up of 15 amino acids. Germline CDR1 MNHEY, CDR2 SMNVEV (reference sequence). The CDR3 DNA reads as TGTGCCAGCAAATTCTTGGGCCGGGGGGATCAGCCCCAGCATTTT. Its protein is CASKFLGRGDQPQHF.

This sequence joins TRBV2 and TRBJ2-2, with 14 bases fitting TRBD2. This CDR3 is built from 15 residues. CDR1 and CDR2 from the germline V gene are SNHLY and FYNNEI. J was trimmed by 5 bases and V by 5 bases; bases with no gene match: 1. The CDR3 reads CASSRLAGGTGELFF. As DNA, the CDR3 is TGTGCCAGCAGTCGACTAGCGGGGGGGACCGGGGAGCTGTTTTTT.

CDR3 in amino acids: CACSHGGSGQPQHF. CDR3 DNA: TGTGCCTGTAGCCACGGGGGGAGCGGTCAGCCCCAGCATTTT. This chain links TRBV30 with TRBJ1-5; D perhaps matches TRBD1 (5 bases). Trimming shortened V by 6 bases and J by 6 bases, and 18 bases separated the two germline ends. CDR3 length: 14 amino acids. The V gene's germline CDR1 is GTSNPN and CDR2 SVGIG (reference sequence).

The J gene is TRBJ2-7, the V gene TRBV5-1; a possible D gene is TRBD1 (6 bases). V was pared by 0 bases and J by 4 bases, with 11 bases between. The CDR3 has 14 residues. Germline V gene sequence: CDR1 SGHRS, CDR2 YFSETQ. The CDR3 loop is CASSLAGQDYEQYF. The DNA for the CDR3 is TGCGCCAGCAGCTTGGCGGGACAAGATTACGAGCAGTACTTC. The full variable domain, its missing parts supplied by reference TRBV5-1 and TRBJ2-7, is KAGVTQTPRYLIKTRGQQVTLSCSPISGHRSVSWYQQTPGQGLQFLFEYFSETQRNKGNFPGRFSGRQFSNSRSEMNVSTLELGDSALYLCASSLAGQDYEQYFGPGTRLTVT.

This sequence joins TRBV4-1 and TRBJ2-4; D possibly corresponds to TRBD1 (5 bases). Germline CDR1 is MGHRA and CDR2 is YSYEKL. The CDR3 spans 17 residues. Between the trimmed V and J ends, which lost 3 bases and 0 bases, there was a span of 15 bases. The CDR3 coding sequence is TGCGCCAGCAGCCAGGCCCTACTCCAGGGAGCCAAAAACATTCAGTACTTC. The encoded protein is CASSQALLQGAKNIQYF.

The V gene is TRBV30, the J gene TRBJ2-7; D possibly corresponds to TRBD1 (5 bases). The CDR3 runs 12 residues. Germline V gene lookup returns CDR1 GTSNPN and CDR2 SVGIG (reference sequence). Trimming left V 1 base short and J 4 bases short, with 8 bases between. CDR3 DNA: TGTGCCTGGAGTGGGACACCATACGAGCAGTACTTC. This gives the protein CAWSGTPYEQYF. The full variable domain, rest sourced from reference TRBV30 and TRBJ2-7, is SQTIHQWPATLVQPVGSPLSLECTVEGTSNPNLYWYRQAAGRGLQLLFYSVGIGQISSEVPQNLSASRPQDRQFILSSKKLLLSDSGFYLCAWSGTPYEQYFGPGTRLTVT.

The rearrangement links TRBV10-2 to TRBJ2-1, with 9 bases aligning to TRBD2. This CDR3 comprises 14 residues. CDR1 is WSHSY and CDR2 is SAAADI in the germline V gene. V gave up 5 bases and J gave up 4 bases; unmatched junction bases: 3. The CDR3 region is CASSQAGGYNEQFF. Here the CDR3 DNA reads TGCGCCAGCAGTCAAGCGGGAGGTTACAATGAGCAGTTCTTC.

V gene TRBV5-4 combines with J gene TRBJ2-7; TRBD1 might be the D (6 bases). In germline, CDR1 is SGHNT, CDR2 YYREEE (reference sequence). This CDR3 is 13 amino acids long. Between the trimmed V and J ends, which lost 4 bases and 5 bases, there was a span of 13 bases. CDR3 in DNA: TGTGCCAGCAGCCTACAGGGAGATGACGAGCAGTACTTC. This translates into CASSLQGDDEQYF.

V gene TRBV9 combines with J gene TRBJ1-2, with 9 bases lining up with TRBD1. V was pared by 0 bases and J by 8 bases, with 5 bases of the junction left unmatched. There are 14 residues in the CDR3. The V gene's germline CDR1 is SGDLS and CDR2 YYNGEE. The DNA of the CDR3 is TGTGCCAGCAGCGTAGACAGGGGGCCGTGGGGCTACACCTTC. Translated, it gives CASSVDRGPWGYTF.

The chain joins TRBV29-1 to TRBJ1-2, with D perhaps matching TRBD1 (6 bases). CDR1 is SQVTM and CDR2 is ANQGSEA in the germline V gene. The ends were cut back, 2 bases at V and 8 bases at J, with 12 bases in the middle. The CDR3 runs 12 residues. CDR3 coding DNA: TGCAGCGTTGAACGGGGGGCGGGCGGCTACACCTTC. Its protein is CSVERGAGGYTF.

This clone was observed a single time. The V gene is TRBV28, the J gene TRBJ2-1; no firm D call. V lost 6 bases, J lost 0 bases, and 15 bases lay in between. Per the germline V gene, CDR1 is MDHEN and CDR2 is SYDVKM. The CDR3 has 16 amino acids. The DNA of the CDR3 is TGTGCCAGCAGCTCACTGGCCGCTAGCTCCTACAATGAGCAGTTCTTC. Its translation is CASSSLAASSYNEQFF.